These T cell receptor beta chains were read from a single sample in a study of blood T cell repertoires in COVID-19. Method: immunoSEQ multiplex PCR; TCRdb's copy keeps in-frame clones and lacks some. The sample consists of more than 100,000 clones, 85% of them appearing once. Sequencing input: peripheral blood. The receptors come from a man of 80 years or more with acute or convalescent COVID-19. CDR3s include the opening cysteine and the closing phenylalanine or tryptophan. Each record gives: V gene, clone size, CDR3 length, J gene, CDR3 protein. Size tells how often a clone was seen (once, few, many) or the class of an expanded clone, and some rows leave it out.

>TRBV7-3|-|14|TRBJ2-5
CASRKTGGQETQYF
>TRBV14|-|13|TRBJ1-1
CASSPGQGVRAFF
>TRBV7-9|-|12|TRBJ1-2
CASSLGWAGYTF
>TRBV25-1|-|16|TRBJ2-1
CASSVAGGDPYNEQFF
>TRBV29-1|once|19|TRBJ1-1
CSVAMSSGVMEYLSTEAFF
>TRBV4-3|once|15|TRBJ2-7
CASSQVVAGPYEQYF
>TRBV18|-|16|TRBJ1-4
CASSPTGGNLNEKLFF
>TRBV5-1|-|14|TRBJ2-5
CASRASGGGETQYF
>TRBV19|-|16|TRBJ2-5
CASSARGYGRQETQYF
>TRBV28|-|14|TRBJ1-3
CASSFTRAGNTIYF
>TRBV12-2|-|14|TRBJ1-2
CASRHSPGIHGYTF
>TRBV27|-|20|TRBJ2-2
CASSTRGVGRGSGTTGELFF
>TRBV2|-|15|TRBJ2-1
CASRPTSGVYNEQFF
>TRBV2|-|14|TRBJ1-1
CASSSQGASVEAFF
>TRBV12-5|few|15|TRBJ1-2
CASGSIQGKDYGYTF
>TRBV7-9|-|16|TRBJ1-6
CASSLGPAGYSSPLHF
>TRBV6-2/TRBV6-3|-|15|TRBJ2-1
CASSYQGQGYNEQFF
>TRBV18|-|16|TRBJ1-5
CASSPGTGASNQPQHF
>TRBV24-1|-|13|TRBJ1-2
CATSDAQGYGYTF
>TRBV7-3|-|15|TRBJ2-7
CASSLTRDISYEQYF
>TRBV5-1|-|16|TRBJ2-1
CASSFRREGRGNEQFF
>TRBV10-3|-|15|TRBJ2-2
CAISLGLLNTGELFF
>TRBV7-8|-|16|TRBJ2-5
CASSFFPRQQQETQYF
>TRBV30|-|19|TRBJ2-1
CAWSPGLAGGPPLYNEQFF
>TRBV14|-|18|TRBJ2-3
CASSQGTRFSGRTDTQYF
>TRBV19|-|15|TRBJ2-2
CASSIGNRNTGELFF
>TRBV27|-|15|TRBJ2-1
CASNTGQGNYNEQFF
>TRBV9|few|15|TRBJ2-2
CASSGRGQGSGELFF
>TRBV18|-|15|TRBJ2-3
CASSQREGPTDTQYF
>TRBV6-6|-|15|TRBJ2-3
CASLGLAGAGDTQYF
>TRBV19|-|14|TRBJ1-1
CASRDGQRRPEAFF
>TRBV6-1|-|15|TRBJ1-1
CASSEAWQGGTEAFF
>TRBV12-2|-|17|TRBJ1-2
CASRFLSRTGLCYGYTF
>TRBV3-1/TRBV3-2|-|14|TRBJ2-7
CASSRPGSLNEQYF
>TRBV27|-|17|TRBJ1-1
CASSLSLTGGKYTEAFF
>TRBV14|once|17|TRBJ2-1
CASSQPGLAGSYNEQFF